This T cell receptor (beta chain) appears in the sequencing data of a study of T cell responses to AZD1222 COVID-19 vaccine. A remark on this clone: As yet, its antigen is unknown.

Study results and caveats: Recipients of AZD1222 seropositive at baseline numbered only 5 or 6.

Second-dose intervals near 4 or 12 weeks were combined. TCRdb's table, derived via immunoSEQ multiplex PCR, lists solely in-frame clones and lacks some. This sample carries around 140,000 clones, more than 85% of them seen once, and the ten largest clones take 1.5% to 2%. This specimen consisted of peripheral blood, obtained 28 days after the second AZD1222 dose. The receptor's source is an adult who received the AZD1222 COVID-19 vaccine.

The CDR3 region is CASTEDSYGYTF. The CDR3 bases are TGTGCCAGTACAGAGGACAGCTATGGCTACACCTTC. The chain joins TRBV19 to TRBJ1-2; tentatively, D is TRBD1 (6 bases). In germline, CDR1 is LNHDA, CDR2 SQIVND (reference sequence). With 7 bases removed from V and 4 bases from J, the gap between germline ends came to 10 bases. This CDR3 is built from 12 residues.